Listed below are T cell receptor beta chains from one sample, sequenced in a study of T cell responses to AZD1222 COVID-19 vaccine. Profiled with immunoSEQ multiplex PCR; TCRdb holds only in-frame clones, not every one. The repertoire consists of about 120,000 clones, with around 89% occurring once and the leading ten covering approximately 7.1%. This material consisted of peripheral blood, taken 28 days after the second AZD1222 dose. The receptors here all came from an adult who received the AZD1222 COVID-19 vaccine. CDR3s include the opening cysteine and the closing phenylalanine or tryptophan. A D gene is named only where the DNA matches it firmly. Part of the rows lack a size; the others show once, few, many or a class for expanded clones.

clone size: NA; J gene: TRBJ2-7; V gene: TRBV6-2/TRBV6-3; D gene: NA; CDR3 DNA: TGTGCCAGCAGTTACTCTTCCTTAAAGGGGCGGGCTTCCTACGAGCAGTACTTC; CDR3 protein: CASSYSSLKGRASYEQYF
clone size: NA; J gene: TRBJ1-3; V gene: TRBV5-4; D gene: NA; CDR3 DNA: TGTGCCAGCACGCCTAATGGTGGATCTGGAAACACCATATATTTT; CDR3 protein: CASTPNGGSGNTIYF
clone size: NA; J gene: TRBJ2-7; V gene: TRBV3-1/TRBV3-2; D gene: NA; CDR3 DNA: TGTGCCAGCAGCCACAACCGGGACACGTACTACGAGCAGTACTTC; CDR3 protein: CASSHNRDTYYEQYF
clone size: NA; J gene: TRBJ2-1; V gene: TRBV7-9; D gene: NA; CDR3 DNA: TGTGCCAGCAGCTTAAGCGCGGGTACCCTGGGGGAGCAGTTCTTC; CDR3 protein: CASSLSAGTLGEQFF
clone size: few; J gene: TRBJ2-7; V gene: TRBV11-2; D gene: NA; CDR3 DNA: TGTGCCAGCAGCTTAACACCGGGGTACACGGTGATGTCCTACGAGCAGTACTTC; CDR3 protein: CASSLTPGYTVMSYEQYF
clone size: few; J gene: TRBJ2-2; V gene: TRBV28; D gene: NA; CDR3 DNA: TGTGCCAGCAGTGATGTACGCACCGGGGAGCTGTTTTTT; CDR3 protein: CASSDVRTGELFF
clone size: NA; J gene: TRBJ1-2; V gene: TRBV3-1/TRBV3-2; D gene: TRBD1; CDR3 DNA: TGTGCCAGCAGCGTTGCCGGGACAGCTAACTATGGCTACACCTTC; CDR3 protein: CASSVAGTANYGYTF
clone size: NA; J gene: TRBJ1-2; V gene: TRBV6-5; D gene: TRBD1; CDR3 DNA: TGTGCCAGCAAGACCCTAGGCAGGGGGAGGTATGGCTACACCTTC; CDR3 protein: CASKTLGRGRYGYTF
clone size: NA; J gene: TRBJ1-5; V gene: TRBV18; D gene: NA; CDR3 DNA: TGTGCCTCCAGGGACGGACAGCTTAATCAGCCCCAGCATTTT; CDR3 protein: CASRDGQLNQPQHF
clone size: NA; J gene: TRBJ1-5; V gene: TRBV30; D gene: TRBD1; CDR3 DNA: TGTGCCTGGAGCACAGGGGCAGGGCAGCCCCAGCATTTT; CDR3 protein: CAWSTGAGQPQHF
clone size: few; J gene: TRBJ2-7; V gene: TRBV6-5; D gene: TRBD1; CDR3 DNA: TGTGCCAGCAGTTACCCGGGACAGAGCTCCTACGAGCAGTACTTC; CDR3 protein: CASSYPGQSSYEQYF
clone size: NA; J gene: TRBJ2-1; V gene: TRBV28; D gene: TRBD2; CDR3 DNA: TGTGCCAGCAGTTTGAGTACTAGCGGGAGTCAGTTCTTC; CDR3 protein: CASSLSTSGSQFF
clone size: NA; J gene: TRBJ1-4; V gene: TRBV23-1; D gene: NA; CDR3 DNA: TGCGCCAGCACTCGAAAAGGGAATGAAAAACTGTTTTTT; CDR3 protein: CASTRKGNEKLFF
clone size: NA; J gene: TRBJ1-1; V gene: TRBV19; D gene: TRBD1; CDR3 DNA: TGTGCCAGTAGTCTAGACAGGGTCAGGGACACTGAAGCTTTCTTT; CDR3 protein: CASSLDRVRDTEAFF
clone size: NA; J gene: TRBJ2-7; V gene: TRBV7-9; D gene: TRBD2; CDR3 DNA: TGTGCCAGCAGCCAGCGGACTAGCGGGAGGGAGGGTCTCTACGAGCAGTACTTC; CDR3 protein: CASSQRTSGREGLYEQYF
clone size: NA; J gene: TRBJ2-5; V gene: TRBV2; D gene: TRBD2; CDR3 DNA: TGTGCCAGTGGGACTAGCGGGGGGAGAGAGACCCAGTACTTC; CDR3 protein: CASGTSGGRETQYF
clone size: NA; J gene: TRBJ1-6; V gene: TRBV28; D gene: TRBD1; CDR3 DNA: TGTGCCAGCAGTTTGTGGGACAGCGGGTATAATTCACCCCTCCACTTT; CDR3 protein: CASSLWDSGYNSPLHF
clone size: once; J gene: TRBJ2-1; V gene: TRBV7-8; D gene: TRBD2; CDR3 DNA: TGTGCCAGCAGCCCCGGGGGCTCGGGGACTAGCTCATACAATGAGCAGTTCTTC; CDR3 protein: CASSPGGSGTSSYNEQFF
clone size: NA; J gene: TRBJ2-1; V gene: TRBV2; D gene: NA; CDR3 DNA: TGTGCCAGCAGTCGCCAGGGGTCCTACAATGAGCAGTTCTTC; CDR3 protein: CASSRQGSYNEQFF
clone size: NA; J gene: TRBJ1-1; V gene: TRBV19; D gene: TRBD1; CDR3 DNA: TGTGCCAGTAGTAGGGACAGGGGAGTGGGAAACACTGAAGCTTTCTTT; CDR3 protein: CASSRDRGVGNTEAFF
clone size: NA; J gene: TRBJ2-7; V gene: TRBV28; D gene: NA; CDR3 DNA: TGTGCCAGCAGTTTACCCCAACTTGAGCAGTACTTC; CDR3 protein: CASSLPQLEQYF
clone size: NA; J gene: TRBJ1-1; V gene: TRBV5-1; D gene: NA; CDR3 DNA: TGCGCCAGCAGCGGGATGACAGGTGGGGGGACTGAAGCTTTCTTT; CDR3 protein: CASSGMTGGGTEAFF
clone size: NA; J gene: TRBJ1-2; V gene: TRBV14; D gene: TRBD1; CDR3 DNA: TGTGCCAGCAGCCAGTTGACAGGGGGCGAGGATGGCTACACCTTC; CDR3 protein: CASSQLTGGEDGYTF
clone size: NA; J gene: TRBJ2-7; V gene: TRBV7-6; D gene: NA; CDR3 DNA: TGTGCCAGCAGCCCTACCGCGGACATTCTCTCCTACGAGCAGTACTTC; CDR3 protein: CASSPTADILSYEQYF
clone size: once; J gene: TRBJ2-5; V gene: TRBV7-2; D gene: TRBD2; CDR3 DNA: TGTGCCAGCAGCTTAAGGAGGGCGGGAGGGTCGGAGACCCAGTACTTC; CDR3 protein: CASSLRRAGGSETQYF
clone size: medium-sized; J gene: TRBJ2-7; V gene: TRBV11-2; D gene: NA; CDR3 DNA: TGTGCCAGCAGCCCGAGCATGGGGGCGGAGTACGAGCAGTACTTC; CDR3 protein: CASSPSMGAEYEQYF
clone size: NA; J gene: TRBJ2-1; V gene: TRBV6-4; D gene: NA; CDR3 DNA: TGTGCCACTAACCCCTCCCAGTCCGCCAATGAGCAGTTCTTC; CDR3 protein: CATNPSQSANEQFF
clone size: NA; J gene: TRBJ2-1; V gene: TRBV6-5; D gene: TRBD1; CDR3 DNA: TGTGCCAGCAGCCGGGACAGGGGGAACAATGAGCAGTTCTTC; CDR3 protein: CASSRDRGNNEQFF
clone size: NA; J gene: TRBJ2-2; V gene: TRBV28; D gene: TRBD1; CDR3 DNA: TGTGCCAGCACTTCCCCCGGACAGGGCACCGGGGAGCTGTTTTTT; CDR3 protein: CASTSPGQGTGELFF
clone size: NA; J gene: TRBJ1-1; V gene: TRBV19; D gene: NA; CDR3 DNA: TGTGCCAGTAGTATTATTCTGGGTGAAGCTTTCTTT; CDR3 protein: CASSIILGEAFF
clone size: NA; J gene: TRBJ2-7; V gene: TRBV18; D gene: TRBD1; CDR3 DNA: TGTGCCAGCTCACCACCTGGCTCAGGGGGCATCAACGAGCAGTACTTC; CDR3 protein: CASSPPGSGGINEQYF
clone size: NA; J gene: TRBJ1-1; V gene: TRBV28; D gene: NA; CDR3 DNA: TGTGCCAGTGGGGAGCTTCACACTGAAGCTTTCTTT; CDR3 protein: CASGELHTEAFF
clone size: NA; J gene: TRBJ2-7; V gene: TRBV14; D gene: NA; CDR3 DNA: TGTGCCAGCAGCCAAGGCCGTTGGGTCGGCGAGCAGTACTTC; CDR3 protein: CASSQGRWVGEQYF
clone size: NA; J gene: TRBJ2-6; V gene: TRBV14; D gene: TRBD1; CDR3 DNA: TGTGCCAGCAGCCAAAGCCGGGGACAGGGCGGCTCTGGGGCCAACGTCCTGACTTTC; CDR3 protein: CASSQSRGQGGSGANVLTF
clone size: few; J gene: TRBJ2-2; V gene: TRBV19; D gene: NA; CDR3 DNA: TGTGCCAGTACCCCCCGGAGGGGAAGCACCGGGGAGCTGTTTTTT; CDR3 protein: CASTPRRGSTGELFF
clone size: NA; J gene: TRBJ1-6; V gene: TRBV23-1; D gene: TRBD1; CDR3 DNA: TGCGCCAGCAGTCAATCACGGGGGACAGACGATCCAGCACCTCTCCACTTT; CDR3 protein: CASSQSRGTDDPAPLHF
clone size: NA; J gene: TRBJ1-4; V gene: TRBV18; D gene: NA; CDR3 DNA: TGTGCCAGCTCACCCTTCATCGGGGGGGAAGAAAAACTGTTTTTT; CDR3 protein: CASSPFIGGEEKLFF
clone size: NA; J gene: TRBJ2-7; V gene: TRBV2; D gene: TRBD1; CDR3 DNA: TGTGCCAGCAGTGAGACAGGACAGGGGAGGGACTACGAGCAGTACTTC; CDR3 protein: CASSETGQGRDYEQYF
clone size: NA; J gene: TRBJ1-2; V gene: TRBV29-1; D gene: NA; CDR3 DNA: TGCAGCGCTTCGGACAATGTCTATGGCTACACCTTC; CDR3 protein: CSASDNVYGYTF
clone size: NA; J gene: TRBJ2-1; V gene: TRBV28; D gene: TRBD2; CDR3 DNA: TGTGCCAGCAATTCGCGGCGTAGCGGGCACGCTAACAATGAGCAGTTCTTC; CDR3 protein: CASNSRRSGHANNEQFF
clone size: NA; J gene: TRBJ1-6; V gene: TRBV14; D gene: NA; CDR3 DNA: TGTGCCAGCAGCCAAGAATGGGATTCACCCCTCCACTTT; CDR3 protein: CASSQEWDSPLHF
clone size: NA; J gene: TRBJ1-1; V gene: TRBV9; D gene: NA; CDR3 DNA: TGTGCCAGCAGCACCGGGACCGTGGGGACTGAAGCTTTCTTT; CDR3 protein: CASSTGTVGTEAFF
clone size: NA; J gene: TRBJ2-4; V gene: TRBV7-2; D gene: TRBD1; CDR3 DNA: TGTGCCAGCAGCTCCCTGACAGGGCCACAAAAAAACATTCAGTACTTC; CDR3 protein: CASSSLTGPQKNIQYF
clone size: once; J gene: TRBJ2-7; V gene: TRBV7-8; D gene: TRBD1; CDR3 DNA: TGTGCCAGCAGCTTGAACAGGGGGAACGAGCAGTACTTC; CDR3 protein: CASSLNRGNEQYF
clone size: NA; J gene: TRBJ2-7; V gene: TRBV30; D gene: NA; CDR3 DNA: TGTGCCTGGAGTCTTGGACCCATTTACGAGCAGTACTTC; CDR3 protein: CAWSLGPIYEQYF
clone size: NA; J gene: TRBJ1-2; V gene: TRBV5-6; D gene: NA; CDR3 DNA: TGTGCCAGCAGCTTGCGGGGGGACTATGGCTACACCTTC; CDR3 protein: CASSLRGDYGYTF
clone size: NA; J gene: TRBJ2-7; V gene: TRBV29-1; D gene: TRBD1; CDR3 DNA: TGCAGCATCGTTCCCGGACAGGGGATTTCCTACGAGCAGTACTTC; CDR3 protein: CSIVPGQGISYEQYF
clone size: NA; J gene: TRBJ1-4; V gene: TRBV10-2; D gene: NA; CDR3 DNA: TGCGCCAGCAGTTTAAAGAGGGGTAATGAAAAACTGTTTTTT; CDR3 protein: CASSLKRGNEKLFF
clone size: few; J gene: TRBJ1-1; V gene: TRBV11-3; D gene: NA; CDR3 DNA: TGTGCCAGCGATAGGGAGGTGGGAGCTTTCTTT; CDR3 protein: CASDREVGAFF
clone size: NA; J gene: TRBJ1-1; V gene: TRBV10-3; D gene: NA; CDR3 DNA: TGTGCCATCAGTGAGACACCGAACACTGAAGCTTTCTTT; CDR3 protein: CAISETPNTEAFF
clone size: NA; J gene: TRBJ1-4; V gene: TRBV11-3; D gene: TRBD1; CDR3 DNA: TGTGCCAGCAGCTCCTCGGACAGGGGGCAGCGGGCTAATGAAAAACTGTTTTTT; CDR3 protein: CASSSSDRGQRANEKLFF